This T cell receptor beta chain derives from a study of shared clonotypes between healthy human individuals. Study overall: Three plates were used per donor for CD4 naive, three for CD4 memory, two for CD8 naive and one for CD8 memory.

Naive CD8 cells lacked CD45RO and underwent positive selection for CCR7, leaving out terminally differentiated effector memory CD45RA+ cells. To note about this clone: Antigen specificity is unknown.

The study, taken as a whole, reports: Sharing across four donors was highest in naive CD4 (around 5%) and lowest in memory CD8 (roughly 0.4%). What naive subsets generally showed was a larger estimated richness than memory subsets showed. The authors sampled blood alone, and tissue repertoires likely differ.

Germline-derived CDR1 and CDR2 are MNHEY and SMNVEV (reference sequence). The V end was cut by 5 bases, the J end by 2 bases, with 10 bases between. The CDR3 is made up of 13 amino acids. Profiled with immunoSEQ multiplex PCR; TCRdb holds only in-frame clones, not every one. The sample lists around 600,000 clones, about 95% occurring once. Sequencing used naive CD8+ T cells sorted from blood. The TCR was taken from a woman in her twenties or thirties in good health. The chain links TRBV27 to TRBJ2-7; perhaps TRBD2 as D (6 bases). CDR3 DNA sequence: TGTGCCAGCAGTCCGGGGGTAGCCTACGAGCAGTACTTC. It specifies CASSPGVAYEQYF.